These 7 T cell receptor beta chains share one sample of origin, sequenced in a study of blood T cell repertoires in COVID-19. Repertoires were generated with immunoSEQ multiplex PCR, while TCRdb's copy carries only in-frame clones and drops some. The table lists 250,000 to 300,000 clones, approximately 91% of them singletons, with 2% to 2.5% in the top ten. The specimen sequenced was PBMCs or T cells enriched from blood (not recorded which). All receptors derive from a woman in her 40s with acute COVID-19.

This chain uses TRBV6-6 with TRBJ2-2; no clear D gene. Trimming stripped 2 bases from V and 0 bases from J, with 10 bases between. Germline V gives CDR1 MNHNY, CDR2 SVGAGI (reference sequence). This CDR3 region has 16 residues. CDR3 DNA: TGTGCCAGCAGTTACGATGGCAGAACGAACACCGGGGAGCTGTTTTTT. This sequence encodes CASSYDGRTNTGELFF.

This clone appeared once. This chain links TRBV7-9 with TRBJ2-7; TRBD1 matches 8 bases. Germline values: CDR1 SEHNR, CDR2 FQNEAQ (reference sequence). The trim removed 3 bases at V and 3 bases at J, leaving 10 bases unmatched. The CDR3 extends over 16 amino acids. The chain's CDR3 is CASSLGMGTGRYEQYF. In nucleotides, the CDR3 is TGTGCCAGCAGCTTGGGAATGGGGACAGGACGCTACGAGCAGTACTTC.

V usage is TRBV7-2 and J usage is TRBJ2-1; the match to TRBD2 covers 13 bases. The germline V gene has CDR1 SGHTA and CDR2 FQGNSA. V was clipped by 5 bases and J by 7 bases; unmatched bases: 8. The CDR3 length is 16 residues. This CDR3 reads CASSRTSGRIRNEQFF. As DNA, the CDR3 is TGTGCCAGCAGCCGGACTAGCGGGAGAATTCGAAATGAGCAGTTCTTC.

On this clone: Distinct nucleotide sequences in the sample also encode this CDR3. The chain has TRBV5-1 and TRBJ2-2, with unresolved D. Germline V CDR1 and CDR2: SGHRS, YFSETQ. V lost 0 bases, J lost 5 bases, and 8 bases lay in between. The CDR3 sequence is 14 residues long. The CDR3 region is CASSLEGVTGELFF. In DNA, the CDR3 is TGCGCCAGCAGCTTGGAAGGAGTGACCGGGGAGCTGTTTTTT. Combining the CDR3 with reference TRBV5-1 and TRBJ2-2 gives the whole variable domain KAGVTQTPRYLIKTRGQQVTLSCSPISGHRSVSWYQQTPGQGLQFLFEYFSETQRNKGNFPGRFSGRQFSNSRSEMNVSTLELGDSALYLCASSLEGVTGELFFGEGSRLTVL.

This chain joins TRBV27 and TRBJ2-3; the D gene is possibly TRBD1 (6 bases). V was cut by 2 bases and J by 10 bases, with 13 bases left in between. Germline values: CDR1 MNHEY, CDR2 SMNVEV (reference sequence). The CDR3 is 13 residues long. The DNA of the CDR3 is TGTGCCAGCAGTTTAACCCCCAGGGGTGCGCAGTATTTT. As protein: CASSLTPRGAQYF.

Only a few counts were recorded for this clone. The DNA of the CDR3 is TGTGCCAGCAGCTTAGGGGCAGGGCTCACCTACGAGCAGTACTTC. Translation gives CASSLGAGLTYEQYF. The rearrangement uses TRBV7-3 and TRBJ2-7; weak D call: TRBD1 (5 bases). The germline V gene encodes CDR1 SGHTA and CDR2 FQGTGA. Trimming removed 2 bases from V and 2 bases from J, with 13 bases in between. This CDR3 has 15 amino acids.

The genes are TRBV5-6 and TRBJ1-6; 7 positions match TRBD1. After removal of 4 bases from V and 9 bases from J, the junction contained 10 bases not matched to a gene. CDR1 is SGHDT, CDR2 YYEEEE, per germline. CDR3 length: 15 residues. CDR3 sequence (DNA): TGTGCCAGCAGCACGAAGGGACAGTTCAGTTCACCCCTCCACTTT. This encodes CASSTKGQFSSPLHF.